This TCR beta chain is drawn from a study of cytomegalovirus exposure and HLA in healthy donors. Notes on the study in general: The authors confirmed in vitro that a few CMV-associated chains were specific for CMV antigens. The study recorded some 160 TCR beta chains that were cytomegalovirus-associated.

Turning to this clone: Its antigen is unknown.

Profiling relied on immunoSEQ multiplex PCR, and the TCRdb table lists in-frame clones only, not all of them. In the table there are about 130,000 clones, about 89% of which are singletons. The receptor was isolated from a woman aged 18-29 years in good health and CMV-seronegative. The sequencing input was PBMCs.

The CDR3 bases are TGCGCCAGCAGTGACGCGGGTTCGGACGAGCAGTACTTC. Protein sequence: CASSDAGSDEQYF. V gene TRBV10-1 combines with J gene TRBJ2-7; a possible D gene is TRBD2 (5 bases). The ends were cut back, 3 bases at V and 5 bases at J, with 11 bases in the middle. The CDR3 covers 13 residues. Germline CDR1 WNHNN, CDR2 SYGVQD (reference sequence).